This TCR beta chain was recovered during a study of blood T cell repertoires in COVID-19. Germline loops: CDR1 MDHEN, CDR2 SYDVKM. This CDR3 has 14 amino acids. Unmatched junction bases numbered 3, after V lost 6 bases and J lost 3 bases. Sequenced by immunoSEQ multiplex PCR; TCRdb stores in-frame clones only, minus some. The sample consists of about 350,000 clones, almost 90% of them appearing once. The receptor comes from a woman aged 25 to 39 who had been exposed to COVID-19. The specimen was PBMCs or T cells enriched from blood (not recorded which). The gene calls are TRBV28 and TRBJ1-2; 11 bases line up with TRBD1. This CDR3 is CASRTGQGDYGYTF. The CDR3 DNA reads TGTGCCAGCAGAACGGGACAGGGGGACTATGGCTACACCTTC.